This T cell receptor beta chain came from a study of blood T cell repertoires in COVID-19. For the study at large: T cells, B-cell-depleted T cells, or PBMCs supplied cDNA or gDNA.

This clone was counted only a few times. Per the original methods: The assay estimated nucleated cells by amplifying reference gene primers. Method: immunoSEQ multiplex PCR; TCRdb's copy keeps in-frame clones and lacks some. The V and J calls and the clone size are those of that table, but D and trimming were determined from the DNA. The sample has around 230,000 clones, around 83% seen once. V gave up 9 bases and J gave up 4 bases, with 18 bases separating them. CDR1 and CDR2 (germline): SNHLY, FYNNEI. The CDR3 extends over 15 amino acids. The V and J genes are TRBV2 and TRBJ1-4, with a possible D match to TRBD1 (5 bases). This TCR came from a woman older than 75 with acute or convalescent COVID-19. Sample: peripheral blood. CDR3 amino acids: CASHAGGFFNEKLFF. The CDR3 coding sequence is TGTGCCAGTCACGCGGGGGGTTTTTTTAATGAAAAACTGTTTTTT.